Sequencing of this T cell receptor beta chain was carried out in a study of read filtering for tumor transcriptome and immune sequencing. Study-wide context: After DNase treatment, RNA was made into whole-transcriptome libraries. Study-wide findings and caveats: This fraction held mixed bone marrow immune cells after CD138-negative sorting.

As to this clonotype: Its cognate antigen is unknown. Mismatch with germline at one junction end may stem from a read error.

This library used roughly 430 ng RNA and molecular barcoded adaptors spanning alpha/delta and beta/gamma chains. One entry per CDR3 protein, called by TCRdb with MiXCR from the reads. This repertoire shows approximately 50,000 distinct CDR3 sequences, roughly 20% found once; its top ten account for roughly 15%. Germline CDR1 SGHRS, CDR2 YFSETQ. The CDR3 sequence is 17 residues long. Sequenced sample: a population of CD138-negative cells sorted from bone marrow. The clonotype originates from a donor older than 35 with multiple myeloma. The chain carries TRBV5-1 and TRBJ2-1; D tentatively fits TRBD1 or TRBD2 (5 bases each). The CDR3 nucleotides read TGCGCCAGCAGCTTGGTGTTTCTGGGGGTGTCCTACAATGAACAGTTCTTC. Protein: CASSLVFLGVSYNEQFF.